The 13 T cell receptor beta chains below were found in one sample sequenced in a study of blood T cells in healthy people across ages. Through a sample-barcoded 5' primer and a J-beta primer mix, a second PCR was run for roughly 6 to 12 cycles. MiXCR, applied by TCRdb to the 5' RACE reads, yields one record per CDR3 protein. Altogether about 1 million distinct CDR3 sequences are present, approximately 25% being singletons, with the ten largest covering around 0.75%. The same data also went into a second study, on T cells of mothers and their children.

Source material: blood. Receptors originate from a girl aged 2-9 years in good health.

The rearrangement uses TRBV2 and TRBJ1-4; D possibly corresponds to TRBD1 (6 bases). V was pared by 7 bases and J by 0 bases, with 12 bases between. The CDR3 is 15 amino acids. Germline V gene sequence: CDR1 SNHLY, CDR2 FYNNEI. The CDR3 sequence is CASKGGGPTNEKLFF. CDR3 DNA sequence: TGTGCCAGCAAAGGGGGTGGTCCAACTAATGAAAAACTGTTTTTT. Filled out from reference TRBV2 and TRBJ1-4, the complete variable domain reads EPEVTQTPSHQVTQMGQEVILRCVPISNHLYFYWYRQILGQKVEFLVSFYNNEISEKSEIFDDQFSVERPDGSNFTLKIRSTKLEDSAMYFCASKGGGPTNEKLFFGSGTQLSVL.

This clonotype was detected only a few times. The V and J genes are TRBV4-2 and TRBJ2-5, with TRBD2 matching 13 bases. This CDR3 comprises 19 residues. The J segment lost 2 bases and the V segment lost 3 bases, leaving 12 bases of the junction unmatched. CDR1 LGHNA and CDR2 YNFKEQ come from the germline V gene. The CDR3 loop is CASSHQLAGGPMGQETQYF. The CDR3 coding sequence is TGTGCCAGCAGCCACCAACTAGCGGGAGGGCCAATGGGGCAAGAGACCCAGTACTTC.

The table lists this clonotype with a few counts. J is TRBJ2-7 and V is TRBV3-1, with 7 positions matching TRBD2. The CDR3 extends over 14 amino acids. CDR1 and CDR2 (germline): LGHDT, YNNKEL (reference sequence). Trimming took 0 bases from V and 6 from J; bases not matched to a gene: 5. In DNA form, the CDR3 reads TGTGCCAGCAGCCAAGATGCGGGAGAGGGCGAGCAGTACTTC. Translated: CASSQDAGEGEQYF.

In this sample, this clonotype turned up a few times. The V call is TRBV7-3, the J call TRBJ1-2, with 12 bases identical to TRBD1. Germline assignment: CDR1 SGHTA and CDR2 FQGTGA. CDR3 length: 16 amino acids. The J segment lost 6 bases and the V segment lost 0 bases, leaving 5 bases of the junction unmatched. In nucleotides, the CDR3 is TGTGCCAGCAGCTTAACGTACGGGACAGGGGGCGATGGCTACACCTTC. Residues: CASSLTYGTGGDGYTF.

The table lists this clonotype with many counts. The chain joins TRBV7-3 to TRBJ1-4, with a tentative D call TRBD1 (5 bases). The germline V gene has CDR1 SGHTA and CDR2 FQGTGA. CDR3 length equals 14 residues. The V end lost 2 bases, the J end lost 6 bases, and 10 bases lay between the germline ends. As DNA, the CDR3 is TGTGCCAGCAGCTTAGAACGGGGACATGAAAAACTGTTTTTT. It yields the protein CASSLERGHEKLFF.

This clonotype was found a few times. V and J are TRBV29-1 and TRBJ2-1, with 15 positions matching TRBD2. Germline V gene sequence: CDR1 SQVTM, CDR2 ANQGSEA. V lost 6 bases and J lost 8; bases outside the gene matches: 5. CDR3 length: 14 amino acids. CDR3 bases: TGCAGCGTAACCTGGACTAGCGGGGGGGATGAGCAGTTCTTC. It translates to CSVTWTSGGDEQFF.

In the case of this clonotype: One junction end disagrees with the germline gene, perhaps due to a read error. This rearrangement joins TRBV4-3 to TRBJ1-4, with 10 bases that match TRBD1. The length of the CDR3 is 17 residues. Germline V gene sequence: CDR1 LGHNA, CDR2 YSLEER. In nucleotides, the CDR3 is TGCGCCAGTAGCCAAGGGATTAAGGGGACAGGGGACGAAAAACTGTTTTTT. This codes for CASSQGIKGTGDEKLFF.

The gene calls are TRBV7-9 and TRBJ2-7; the match to TRBD2 covers 9 bases. The CDR3 has 16 amino acids. The ends lost 4 bases at V and 2 bases at J; junction bases unmatched: 9. Germline values: CDR1 SEHNR, CDR2 FQNEAQ (reference sequence). The DNA of the CDR3 is TGTGCCAGCAGCTCCCTTAGCGGGGGTGAAGCCTACGAGCAGTACTTC. This translates into CASSSLSGGEAYEQYF.

This clonotype was picked up one time. The rearrangement uses TRBV11-2 and TRBJ1-6; D gene ambiguous. Germline CDR1 reads SGHAT; CDR2 reads FQNNGV. Trimming shortened V by 5 bases and J by 8 bases, and 16 bases separated the two germline ends. The CDR3 totals 15 residues. The CDR3 loop is CASSPDRRRDSPLHF. CDR3 nucleotide sequence: TGTGCCAGCAGCCCCGACCGGAGGCGGGATTCACCCCTCCACTTT. The complete variable domain, with remaining parts taken from reference TRBV11-2 and TRBJ1-6, reads EAGVAQSPRYKIIEKRQSVAFWCNPISGHATLYWYQQILGQGPKLLIQFQNNGVVDDSQLPKDRFSAERLKGVDSTLKIQPAKLEDSAVYLCASSPDRRRDSPLHFGNGTRLTVT.

The chain joins TRBV28 to TRBJ2-5, with D unclear. CDR3 length: 12 amino acids. Germline CDR1 and CDR2: MDHEN and SYDVKM. V dropped 6 bases and J dropped 5 bases, with 10 bases sitting between them. In nucleotides, the CDR3 is TGTGCCAGCAGCCACGTCGGTGAGACCCAGTACTTC. Translating it yields CASSHVGETQYF.

In its sample, this clonotype was seen a few times. V and J are TRBV5-6 and TRBJ2-7, with no clear D. CDR3 length: 11 amino acids. Trimming stripped 2 bases from V and 6 bases from J, with 6 bases between. CDR1 SGHDT and CDR2 YYEEEE come from the germline V gene. Here the CDR3 reads CASSFMGEQYF. The CDR3 nucleotides read TGTGCCAGCAGCTTCATGGGCGAGCAGTACTTC.

This clonotype was detected only a few times. One junction end disagrees with the germline gene, perhaps due to a read error. The gene calls are TRBV11-1 and TRBJ2-5; D gene uncertain. The J call may be incorrect, as the DNA end agrees better with TRBJ2-1. The CDR3 spans 13 residues. Germline CDR1 reads SGHAT; CDR2 reads FQDESV (reference sequence). Here the CDR3 reads CASSVILYDEQFF. The DNA of the CDR3 is TGTGCCAGCAGCGTAATACTCTACGATGAGCAGTTCTTC.

The chain combines TRBV15 with TRBJ2-7, with D possibly TRBD1 on 5 matching bases. CDR1 and CDR2 from the germline V gene are LNHNV and YYDKDF (reference sequence). V lost 1 base and J lost 5, with 9 bases in between. This CDR3 is 13 amino acids long. The DNA for the CDR3 is TGTGCCACCAGCAGAGTTGACAGCCACGAGCAGTACTTC. Translating it yields CATSRVDSHEQYF.